The 13 T cell receptor beta chains presented below share a single source sample, sequenced in a study of cytomegalovirus exposure and HLA in healthy donors. Using immunoSEQ multiplex PCR, the repertoire was profiled, and TCRdb retains in-frame clones only, with some absent. The data hold about 130,000 clones, with 75% to 90% observed a single time. Sequencing used PBMCs. The receptors here all came from a young woman in good health and CMV-seronegative.

In this sample, this clone turned up a few times. The genes are TRBV18 and TRBJ1-5; D is uncertain. The germline CDR1 and CDR2 sequences are KGHSH and LQKENI. The CDR3 sequence is 13 residues long. Trimming shortened V by 4 bases and J by 4 bases, and 8 bases separated the two germline ends. CDR3 residues: CASSRGSNQPQHF. CDR3 nucleotide sequence: TGTGCCAGCTCACGCGGCAGTAATCAGCCCCAGCATTTT.

The V gene is TRBV28, the J gene TRBJ1-2, with D possibly being TRBD1 (6 bases). This CDR3 is 13 amino acids long. Germline V gene sequence: CDR1 MDHEN, CDR2 SYDVKM. Trimming cost V 6 bases and J 3 bases, with 11 bases left between them. The CDR3, as DNA: TGTGCCAGCAGACTGCAGGGGTACTATGGCTACACCTTC. Protein: CASRLQGYYGYTF.

This clone is a singleton in its sample. The chain recombines TRBV5-6 with TRBJ2-5, with a weak D call TRBD1 (7 bases). Trimming shortened V by 0 bases and J by 2 bases, and 14 bases separated the two germline ends. CDR1 and CDR2 (germline): SGHDT, YYEEEE. CDR3 length: 16 residues. Here the CDR3 reads CASSLESAGGQETQYF. In DNA, the CDR3 is TGTGCCAGCAGCTTGGAGTCCGCAGGGGGGCAAGAGACCCAGTACTTC.

This clone came up a few times. The chain joins TRBV18 to TRBJ1-5, with a weak D call TRBD1 (6 bases). Trimming stripped 4 bases from V and 3 bases from J, with 10 bases between. CDR1 is KGHSH and CDR2 is LQKENI in the germline V gene. The CDR3 sequence is 14 residues long. CDR3 region: CASSRTAFNQPQHF. CDR3 in DNA: TGTGCCAGCTCACGGACAGCGTTCAATCAGCCCCAGCATTTT.

The chain joins TRBV18 to TRBJ1-6; D remains unclear. Trimming cost V 6 bases and J 8 bases, with 11 bases left between them. The germline CDR1 and CDR2 sequences are KGHSH and LQKENI. The CDR3 spans 13 residues. The DNA of the CDR3 is TGTGCCAGCTCTAACAGAGAAGATTCACCCCTCCACTTT. This sequence encodes CASSNREDSPLHF.

The chain combines TRBV6-4 with TRBJ1-2; 8 positions match TRBD1. The CDR3 length is 14 residues. The ends lost 6 bases at V and 8 bases at J; junction bases unmatched: 11. Germline-derived CDR1 and CDR2 are MRHNA and SNTAGT. The DNA for the CDR3 is TGTGCCAGCAGGAAAACAGGGGGAGTAGGGGGCTACACCTTC. The encoded protein is CASRKTGGVGGYTF.

This clone appeared a few times. The chain joins TRBV6-1 to TRBJ1-5; D ambiguous. Trimming took 1 base from V and 5 from J, leaving 9 bases between them. Looked up from germline, CDR1 is MNHNS and CDR2 is SASEGT. The CDR3 contains 14 residues. For the CDR3, the DNA is TGTGCCAGCAGTGAAGGGCAGACACATCAGCCCCAGCATTTT. It translates to CASSEGQTHQPQHF.

The J gene is TRBJ2-6, the V gene TRBV21-1; no DNA check was done on the table's D call, TRBD1. TRBV21-1 is a pseudogene. This CDR3 has 18 residues. In DNA, the CDR3 is TGTGCCAGCAGCAAGAGGACAGGGTGGGACTCTGGGGCCAACGTCCTGACTTTC. Amino acids: CASSKRTGWDSGANVLTF.

V gene TRBV6-4 combines with J gene TRBJ2-7, with 7 positions matching TRBD1. The V segment lost 4 bases and the J segment 5 bases; nucleotides outside the gene matches: 5. Per germline, CDR1 MRHNA and CDR2 SNTAGT. This CDR3 is built from 13 residues. The CDR3 protein is CASSVQGRHEQYV. The CDR3 coding sequence is TGTGCCAGCAGTGTACAGGGGCGGCACGAGCAGTACGTC.

The chain recombines TRBV27 with TRBJ1-1, with TRBD1 identical over 8 bases. The CDR3 runs 13 residues. V lost 5 bases and J lost 6; bases outside the gene matches: 5. The germline V gene has CDR1 MNHEY and CDR2 SMNVEV (reference sequence). The CDR3: CASSPSRGPEAFF. Written as DNA, the CDR3 is TGTGCCAGCAGTCCTTCCAGGGGGCCTGAAGCTTTCTTT.

This sequence joins TRBV19 and TRBJ2-1, with D tentatively TRBD1 (6 bases). Germline V gives CDR1 LNHDA, CDR2 SQIVND (reference sequence). V lost 3 bases to trimming and J lost 2 bases, with 11 bases between them. The CDR3 has 15 residues. CDR3: CASSIQGNTYNEQFF. CDR3 DNA: TGTGCCAGTAGTATCCAGGGGAATACCTACAATGAGCAGTTCTTC.

The chain uses TRBV7-2 and TRBJ2-7; 13 nucleotides align to TRBD2. Germline assignment: CDR1 SGHTA and CDR2 FQGNSA. Trimming removed 3 bases from V and 0 bases from J; junction bases left unmatched: 5. The CDR3 extends over 17 amino acids. The CDR3 spells CASSFGTSGIYSYEQYF. DNA of the CDR3: TGTGCCAGCAGCTTTGGGACTAGCGGGATTTACTCCTACGAGCAGTACTTC.

The rearrangement joins TRBV5-6 to TRBJ1-1; D call uncertain. The CDR3 covers 15 residues. V gave up 4 bases and J gave up 3 bases, with 16 bases separating them. Germline CDR1 and CDR2: SGHDT and YYEEEE. Here the CDR3 reads CASSNAPGADTEAFF. For the CDR3, the DNA is TGTGCCAGCAGCAACGCTCCCGGCGCGGACACTGAAGCTTTCTTT.